This T cell receptor beta chain came from a study of blood T cells in healthy people across ages. Notes on the study in general: Significant beta diversity loss was already apparent by age approximately 42, declining roughly linearly.

Each sample provided at least 5 micrograms of extracted total RNA. Of note for this clonotype: Its antigen is unidentified.

Through a sample-barcoded 5' primer and a J-beta primer mix, a second PCR was run for roughly 6 to 11 cycles. TCRdb reanalysed the 5' RACE reads using MiXCR and keeps one entry per CDR3 protein. The sample has approximately 880,000 distinct CDR3 sequences; about 44% are singletons. The CDR3 sequence is 15 residues long. From germline, CDR1 is DFQATT and CDR2 SNEGSKA (reference sequence). With 5 bases removed from V and 4 bases from J, the gap between germline ends came to 19 bases. The clonotype was recovered from a man aged 30 to 39 in good health. The sample taken for sequencing was blood. The chain carries TRBV20-1 and TRBJ2-3, with TRBD1 as a possible D gene (6 bases). The CDR3 reads CSAFPQGWGADTQYF. The CDR3, as DNA: TGCAGTGCTTTCCCCCAGGGGTGGGGTGCAGATACGCAGTATTTT.